The clone carrying this TCR beta chain has only a few counts. The antigen remains unidentified. This CDR3 is built from 14 residues. The V end was cut by 1 base, the J end by 3 bases, with 6 bases between. The germline gives CDR1 MNHNS, CDR2 SASEGT. The protocol was immunoSEQ multiplex PCR, while the TCRdb copy is restricted to in-frame clones and leaves out a portion. Found here are around 170,000 clones, roughly 91% of them singletons; the top ten hold roughly 0.99%. These data come from a study of T cell responses to AZD1222 COVID-19 vaccine. Findings and limits, study-wide: CD4 TCRs covered the whole spike, strongest at regions 160-218 and 743-854. Clonal diversity was possibly underestimated, and the donors were mostly white British, with more females. Baseline serology detected seropositivity in only six or seven AZD1222 recipients.

The rearrangement links TRBV6-1 to TRBJ1-4, with D unclear. This clonotype was sampled from an adult in good health. Sequenced here: peripheral blood, sampled on day 0 of AZD1222 vaccination. CDR3 residues: CASSEDQSNEKLFF. The CDR3 bases are TGTGCCAGCAGTGAAGACCAGTCTAATGAAAAACTGTTTTTT.